This TCR beta chain was profiled in a study of blood T cell repertoires in COVID-19. Study context: Donors in the United States, Italy and Spain gave samples during acute or convalescent COVID-19. Sample material is recorded as cDNA or gDNA derived from T cells, B-cell-depleted T cells, or PBMCs.

Per the original methods: Amplifying reference gene primers gave estimates of nucleated cell counts. TCRdb keeps only in-frame clones here, not all; method: immunoSEQ multiplex PCR. For V, J and clone size, that table is used; D and trimming come from the DNA. The sample includes some 290,000 clones, approximately 80% seen only once; the top ten take over 2.5%. Germline V CDR1 and CDR2: ENHRY, SYGVKD. V was clipped by 6 bases and J by 1 base, with 13 bases between them. The length of the CDR3 is 15 residues. This chain joins TRBV10-3 and TRBJ2-1; a weak D match, TRBD2 (7 bases). The sample was peripheral blood. The receptor was isolated from a woman aged 60-70 years with active or convalescent COVID-19. CDR3 sequence: CAISPGGASYNEQFF. The DNA for the CDR3 is TGTGCCATCAGCCCGGGGGGCGCTTCCTACAATGAGCAGTTCTTC.